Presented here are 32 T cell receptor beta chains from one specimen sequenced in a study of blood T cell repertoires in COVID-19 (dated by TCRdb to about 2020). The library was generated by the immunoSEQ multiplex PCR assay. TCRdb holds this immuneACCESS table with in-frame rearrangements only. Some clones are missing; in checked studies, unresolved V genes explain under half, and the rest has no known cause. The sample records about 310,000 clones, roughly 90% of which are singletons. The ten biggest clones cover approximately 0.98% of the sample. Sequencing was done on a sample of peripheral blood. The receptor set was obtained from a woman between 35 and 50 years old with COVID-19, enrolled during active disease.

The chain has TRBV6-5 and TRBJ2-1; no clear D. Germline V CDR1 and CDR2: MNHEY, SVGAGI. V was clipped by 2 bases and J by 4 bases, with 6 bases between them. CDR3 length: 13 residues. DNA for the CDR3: TGTGCCAGCAGTTACGGGCAATACAATGAGCAGTTCTTC. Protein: CASSYGQYNEQFF.

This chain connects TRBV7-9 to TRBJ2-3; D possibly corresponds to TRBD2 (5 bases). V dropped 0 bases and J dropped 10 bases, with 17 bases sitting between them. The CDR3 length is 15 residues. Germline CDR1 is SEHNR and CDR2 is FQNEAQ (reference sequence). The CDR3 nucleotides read TGTGCCAGCAGCTTAGCCCTAGGTGAGGGCCAGGCGCAGTATTTT. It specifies CASSLALGEGQAQYF.

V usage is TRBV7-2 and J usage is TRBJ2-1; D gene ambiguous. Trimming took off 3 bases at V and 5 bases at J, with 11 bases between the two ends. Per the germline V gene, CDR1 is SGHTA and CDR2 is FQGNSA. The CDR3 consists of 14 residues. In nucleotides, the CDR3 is TGTGCCAGCAGCTTCGGTGGGCCAAACAATGAGCAGTTCTTC. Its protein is CASSFGGPNNEQFF.

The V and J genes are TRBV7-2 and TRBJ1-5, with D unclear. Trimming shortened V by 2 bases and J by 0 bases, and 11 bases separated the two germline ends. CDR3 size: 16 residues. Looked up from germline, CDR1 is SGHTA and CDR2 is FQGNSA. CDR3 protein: CASSLYRSSSNQPQHF. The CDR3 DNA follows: TGTGCCAGCAGCTTATATCGATCGAGTAGCAATCAGCCCCAGCATTTT.

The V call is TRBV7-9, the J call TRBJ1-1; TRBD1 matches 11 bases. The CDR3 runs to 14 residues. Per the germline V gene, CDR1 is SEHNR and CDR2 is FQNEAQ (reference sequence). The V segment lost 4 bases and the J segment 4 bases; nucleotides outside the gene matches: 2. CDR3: CASSYGQGATEAFF. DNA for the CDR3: TGTGCCAGCAGCTATGGACAGGGGGCCACTGAAGCTTTCTTT.

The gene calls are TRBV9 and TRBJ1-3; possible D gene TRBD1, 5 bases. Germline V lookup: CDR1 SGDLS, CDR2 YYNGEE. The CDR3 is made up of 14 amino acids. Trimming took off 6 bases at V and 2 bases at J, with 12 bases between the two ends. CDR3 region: CASTPGGAGNTIYF. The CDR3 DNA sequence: TGTGCCAGCACCCCCGGAGGGGCTGGAAACACCATATATTTT. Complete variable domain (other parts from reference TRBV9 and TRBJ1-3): DSGVTQTPKHLITATGQRVTLRCSPRSGDLSVYWYQQSLDQGLQFLIQYYNGEERAKGNILERFSAQQFPDLHSELNLSSLELGDSALYFCASTPGGAGNTIYFGEGSWLTVV.

CDR3: CASSLGAGGSGEQYF. As DNA, the CDR3 is TGCGCCAGCAGCCTAGGGGCAGGGGGATCGGGAGAGCAGTACTTC. The chain has TRBV5-1 and TRBJ2-7, with TRBD1 identical over 7 bases. From germline, CDR1 is SGHRS and CDR2 YFSETQ. This CDR3 has 15 residues. The V segment lost 4 bases and the J segment 7 bases; nucleotides outside the gene matches: 14.

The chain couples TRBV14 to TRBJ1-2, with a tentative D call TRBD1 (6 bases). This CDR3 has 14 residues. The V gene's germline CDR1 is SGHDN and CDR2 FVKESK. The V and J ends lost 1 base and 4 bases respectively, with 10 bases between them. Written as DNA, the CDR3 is TGTGCCAGCAGCCAAGGGGGGCTCGGCTATGGCTACACCTTC. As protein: CASSQGGLGYGYTF.

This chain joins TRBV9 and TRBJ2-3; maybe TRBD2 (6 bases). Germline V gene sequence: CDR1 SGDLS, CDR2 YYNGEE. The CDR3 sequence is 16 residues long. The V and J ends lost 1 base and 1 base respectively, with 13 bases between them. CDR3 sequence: CASSVHAGSRTDTQYF. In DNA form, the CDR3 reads TGTGCCAGCAGCGTACATGCGGGATCACGCACAGATACGCAGTATTTT.

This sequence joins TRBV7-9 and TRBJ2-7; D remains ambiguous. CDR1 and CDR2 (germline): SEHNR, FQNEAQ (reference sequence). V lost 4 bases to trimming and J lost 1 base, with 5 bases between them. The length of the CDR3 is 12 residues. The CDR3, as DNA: TGTGCCAGCAGCTCCAGTTCCTACGAGCAGTACTTC. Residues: CASSSSSYEQYF. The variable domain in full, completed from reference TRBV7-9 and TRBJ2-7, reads DTGVSQNPRHKITKRGQNVTFRCDPISEHNRLYWYRQTLGQGPEFLTYFQNEAQLEKSRLLSDRFSAERPKGSFSTLEIQRTEQGDSAMYLCASSSSSYEQYFGPGTRLTVT.

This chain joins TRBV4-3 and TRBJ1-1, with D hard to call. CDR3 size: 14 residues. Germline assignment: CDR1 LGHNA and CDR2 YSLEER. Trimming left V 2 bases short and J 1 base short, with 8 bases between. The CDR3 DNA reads TGCGCCAGCAGCCAAACGGGTGGGAACACTGAAGCTTTCTTT. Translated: CASSQTGGNTEAFF.

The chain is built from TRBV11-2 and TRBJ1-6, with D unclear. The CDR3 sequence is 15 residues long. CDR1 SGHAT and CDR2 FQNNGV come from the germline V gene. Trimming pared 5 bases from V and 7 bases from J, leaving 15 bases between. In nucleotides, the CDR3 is TGTGCCAGCAGCCTCCTCGGGGAGAGAAATTCACCCCTCCACTTT. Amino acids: CASSLLGERNSPLHF.

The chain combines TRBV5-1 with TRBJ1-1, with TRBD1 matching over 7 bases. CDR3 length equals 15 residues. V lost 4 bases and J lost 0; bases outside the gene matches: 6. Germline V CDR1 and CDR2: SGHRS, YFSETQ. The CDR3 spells CASSRGQPLNTEAFF. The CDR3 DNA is TGCGCCAGCAGCAGGGGACAGCCCCTGAACACTGAAGCTTTCTTT. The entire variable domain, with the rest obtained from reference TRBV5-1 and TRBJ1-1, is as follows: KAGVTQTPRYLIKTRGQQVTLSCSPISGHRSVSWYQQTPGQGLQFLFEYFSETQRNKGNFPGRFSGRQFSNSRSEMNVSTLELGDSALYLCASSRGQPLNTEAFFGQGTRLTVV.

The CDR3: CASSPRVLGGYEQYF. The CDR3 DNA reads TGTGCCAGCAGTCCTCGGGTCCTAGGGGGCTACGAGCAGTACTTC. The rearrangement joins TRBV7-2 to TRBJ2-7; possible D gene TRBD1, 6 bases. Germline loops: CDR1 SGHTA, CDR2 FQGNSA. V dropped 6 bases and J dropped 3 bases, with 18 bases sitting between them. This CDR3 is 15 amino acids long.

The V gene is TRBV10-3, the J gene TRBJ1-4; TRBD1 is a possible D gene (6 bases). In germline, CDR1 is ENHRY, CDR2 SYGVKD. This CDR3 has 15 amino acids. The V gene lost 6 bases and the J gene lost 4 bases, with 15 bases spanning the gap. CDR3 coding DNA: TGTGCCATCAGCGCCCGACAGGCTAATAATGAAAAACTGTTTTTT. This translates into CAISARQANNEKLFF.

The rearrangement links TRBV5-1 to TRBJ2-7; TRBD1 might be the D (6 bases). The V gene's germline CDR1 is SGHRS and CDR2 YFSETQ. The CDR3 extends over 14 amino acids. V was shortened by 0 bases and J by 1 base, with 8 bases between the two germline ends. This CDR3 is CASSLAQGSYEQYF. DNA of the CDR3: TGCGCCAGCAGCTTGGCGCAGGGGTCCTACGAGCAGTACTTC.

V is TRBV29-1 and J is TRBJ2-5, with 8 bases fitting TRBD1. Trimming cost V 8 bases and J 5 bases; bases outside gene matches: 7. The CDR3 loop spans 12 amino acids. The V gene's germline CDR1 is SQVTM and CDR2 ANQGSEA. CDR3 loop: CSLQGAGETQYF. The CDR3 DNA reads TGCAGCCTGCAGGGGGCAGGGGAGACCCAGTACTTC. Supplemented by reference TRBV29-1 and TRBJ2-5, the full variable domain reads SAVISQKPSRDICQRGTSLTIQCQVDSQVTMMFWYRQQPGQSLTLIATANQGSEATYESGFVIDKFPISRPNLTFSTLTVSNMSPEDSSIYLCSLQGAGETQYFGPGTRLLVL.

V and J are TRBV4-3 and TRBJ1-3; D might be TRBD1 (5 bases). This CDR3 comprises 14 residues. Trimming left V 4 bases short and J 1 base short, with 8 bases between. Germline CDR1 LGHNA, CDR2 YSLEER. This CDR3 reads CASSLQGSGNTIYF. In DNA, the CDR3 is TGCGCCAGCAGCCTGCAGGGTTCTGGAAACACCATATATTTT.

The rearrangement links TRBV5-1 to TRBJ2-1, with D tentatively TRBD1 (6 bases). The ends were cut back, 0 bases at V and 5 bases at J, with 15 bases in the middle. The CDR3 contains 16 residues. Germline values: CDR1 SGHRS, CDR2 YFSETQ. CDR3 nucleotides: TGCGCCAGCAGCTTGGTTCCTGGGCCAGGGGACAATGAGCAGTTCTTC. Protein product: CASSLVPGPGDNEQFF.

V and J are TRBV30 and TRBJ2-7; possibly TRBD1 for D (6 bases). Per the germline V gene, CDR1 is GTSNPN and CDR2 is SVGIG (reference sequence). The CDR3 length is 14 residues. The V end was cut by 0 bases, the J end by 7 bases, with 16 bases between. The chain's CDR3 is CAWSVLGGVGEQYF. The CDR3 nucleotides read TGTGCCTGGAGTGTACTAGGGGGAGTGGGAGAGCAGTACTTC.

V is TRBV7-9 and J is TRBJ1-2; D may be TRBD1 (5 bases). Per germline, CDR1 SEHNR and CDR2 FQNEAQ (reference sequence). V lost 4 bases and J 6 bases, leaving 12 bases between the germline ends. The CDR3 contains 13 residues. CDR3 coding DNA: TGTGCCAGCAGCTCCGCGCAGGGTAATGGCTACACCTTC. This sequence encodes CASSSAQGNGYTF.

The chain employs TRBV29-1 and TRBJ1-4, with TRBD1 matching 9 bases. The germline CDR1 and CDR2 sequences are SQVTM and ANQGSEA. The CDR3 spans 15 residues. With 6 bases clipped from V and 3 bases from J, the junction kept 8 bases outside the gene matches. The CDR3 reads CSVVLWTGANEKLFF. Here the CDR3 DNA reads TGCAGCGTCGTCCTTTGGACAGGGGCTAATGAAAAACTGTTTTTT.

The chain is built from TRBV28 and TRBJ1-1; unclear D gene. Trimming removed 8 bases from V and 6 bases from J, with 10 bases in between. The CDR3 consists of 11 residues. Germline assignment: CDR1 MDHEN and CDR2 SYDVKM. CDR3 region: CASGGLAEAFF. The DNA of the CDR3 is TGTGCCAGCGGAGGCCTCGCTGAAGCTTTCTTT.

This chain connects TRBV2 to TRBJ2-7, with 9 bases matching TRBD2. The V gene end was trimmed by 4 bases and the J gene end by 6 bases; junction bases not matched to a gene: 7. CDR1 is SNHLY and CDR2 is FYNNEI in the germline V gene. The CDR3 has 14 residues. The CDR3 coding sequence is TGTGCCAGCAGTGTGCAGCGGGGGGCAATCGAGCAGTACTTC. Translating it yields CASSVQRGAIEQYF. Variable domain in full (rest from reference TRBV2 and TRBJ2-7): EPEVTQTPSHQVTQMGQEVILRCVPISNHLYFYWYRQILGQKVEFLVSFYNNEISEKSEIFDDQFSVERPDGSNFTLKIRSTKLEDSAMYFCASSVQRGAIEQYFGPGTRLTVT.

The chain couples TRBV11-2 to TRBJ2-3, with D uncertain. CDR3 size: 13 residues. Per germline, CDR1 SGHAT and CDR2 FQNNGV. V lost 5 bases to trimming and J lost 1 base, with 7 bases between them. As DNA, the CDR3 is TGTGCCAGCAGCGGCGCGGGCACAGATACGCAGTATTTT. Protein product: CASSGAGTDTQYF. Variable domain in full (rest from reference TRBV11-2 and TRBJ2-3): EAGVAQSPRYKIIEKRQSVAFWCNPISGHATLYWYQQILGQGPKLLIQFQNNGVVDDSQLPKDRFSAERLKGVDSTLKIQPAKLEDSAVYLCASSGAGTDTQYFGPGTRLTVL.

Here the CDR3 reads CASTLDGDTEAFF. DNA of the CDR3: TGTGCCAGCACCTTAGACGGGGACACTGAAGCTTTCTTT. V gene TRBV6-6 combines with J gene TRBJ1-1; D ambiguous. The length of the CDR3 is 13 residues. V lost 7 bases and J lost 3, with 12 bases in between. CDR1 is MNHNY and CDR2 is SVGAGI in the germline V gene (reference sequence).

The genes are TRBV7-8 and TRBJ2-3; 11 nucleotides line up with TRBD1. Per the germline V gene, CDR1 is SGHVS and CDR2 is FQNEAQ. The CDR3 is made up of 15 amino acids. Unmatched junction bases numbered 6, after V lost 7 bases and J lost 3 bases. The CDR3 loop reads CASTWDRGKTDTQYF. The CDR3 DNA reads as TGTGCCAGCACCTGGGACAGGGGGAAGACAGATACGCAGTATTTT.

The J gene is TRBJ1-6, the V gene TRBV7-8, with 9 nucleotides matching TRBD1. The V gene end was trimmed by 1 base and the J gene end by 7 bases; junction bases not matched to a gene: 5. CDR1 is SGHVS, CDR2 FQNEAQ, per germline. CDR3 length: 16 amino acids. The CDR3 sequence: CASSLDRGLGNSPLHF. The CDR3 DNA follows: TGTGCCAGCAGCTTAGACAGGGGGCTGGGGAATTCACCCCTCCACTTT.

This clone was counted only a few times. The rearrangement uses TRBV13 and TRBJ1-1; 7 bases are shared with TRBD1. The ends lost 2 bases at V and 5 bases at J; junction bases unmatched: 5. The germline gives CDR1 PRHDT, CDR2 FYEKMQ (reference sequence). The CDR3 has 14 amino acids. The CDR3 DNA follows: TGTGCCAGCAGCTTATCGGACAGGAGGACTGAAGCTTTCTTT. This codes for CASSLSDRRTEAFF.

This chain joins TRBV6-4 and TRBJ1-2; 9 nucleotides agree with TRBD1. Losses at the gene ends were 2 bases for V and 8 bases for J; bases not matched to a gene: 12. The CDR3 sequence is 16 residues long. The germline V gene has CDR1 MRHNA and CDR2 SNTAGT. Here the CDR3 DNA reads TGTGCCAGCAGTGACACCCCTTACAGGGGGCGGGACGGCTACACCTTC. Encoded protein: CASSDTPYRGRDGYTF.

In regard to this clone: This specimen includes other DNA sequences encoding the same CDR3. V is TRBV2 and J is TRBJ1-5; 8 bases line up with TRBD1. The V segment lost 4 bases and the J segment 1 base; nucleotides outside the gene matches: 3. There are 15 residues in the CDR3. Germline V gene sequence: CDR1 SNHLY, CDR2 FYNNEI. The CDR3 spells CASSGQGLSNQPQHF. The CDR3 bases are TGTGCCAGCAGTGGACAGGGGTTAAGCAATCAGCCCCAGCATTTT. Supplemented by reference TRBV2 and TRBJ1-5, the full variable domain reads EPEVTQTPSHQVTQMGQEVILRCVPISNHLYFYWYRQILGQKVEFLVSFYNNEISEKSEIFDDQFSVERPDGSNFTLKIRSTKLEDSAMYFCASSGQGLSNQPQHFGDGTRLSIL.

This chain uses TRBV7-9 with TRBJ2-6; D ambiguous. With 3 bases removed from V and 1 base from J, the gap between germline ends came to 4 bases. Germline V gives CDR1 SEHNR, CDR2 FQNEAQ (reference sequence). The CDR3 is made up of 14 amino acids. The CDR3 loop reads CASSFPSGANVLTF. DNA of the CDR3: TGTGCCAGCAGCTTCCCTTCTGGGGCCAACGTCCTGACTTTC.